This T cell receptor beta chain appears in the sequencing data of a study of blood T cell repertoires in COVID-19. Study background: Donors in the United States, Italy and Spain gave samples during acute or convalescent COVID-19. Sample material is recorded as cDNA or gDNA derived from T cells, B-cell-depleted T cells, or PBMCs.

Germline loops: CDR1 SGHRS, CDR2 YFSETQ. V was pared by 6 bases and J by 4 bases, with 13 bases between. The CDR3 totals 13 residues. Per the original methods: Scientists estimated how many nucleated cells there were by amplifying reference gene primers. This table comes from immunoSEQ multiplex PCR, and its TCRdb copy is limited to in-frame clones, with some not included. That table furnishes V, J and clone size, whereas the DNA furnished D and trimming. The table includes 200,000 to 250,000 clones, 80% detected once. The receptor comes from a woman in her 70s with acute or convalescent COVID-19. The sample consisted of peripheral blood. The chain uses TRBV5-1 and TRBJ2-5, with D possibly matching TRBD2 (5 bases). CDR3 residues: CASNRDRTETQYF. The CDR3 DNA is TGCGCCAGCAACCGGGATCGAACAGAGACCCAGTACTTC.